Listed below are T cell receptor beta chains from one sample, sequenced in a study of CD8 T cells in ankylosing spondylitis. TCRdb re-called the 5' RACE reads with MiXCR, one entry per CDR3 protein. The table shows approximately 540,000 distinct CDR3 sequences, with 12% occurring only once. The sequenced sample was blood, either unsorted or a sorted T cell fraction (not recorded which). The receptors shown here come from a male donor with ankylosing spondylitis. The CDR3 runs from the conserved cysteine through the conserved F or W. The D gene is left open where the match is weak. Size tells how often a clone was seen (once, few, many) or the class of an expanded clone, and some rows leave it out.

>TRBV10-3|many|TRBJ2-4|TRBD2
CAISEGGSTAINIQYF
TGTGCCATCAGTGAGGGCGGGAGTACCGCTATCAACATTCAGTACTTC
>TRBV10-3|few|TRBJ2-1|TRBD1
CAISEYPGQGLAEQFF
TGTGCCATCAGTGAGTACCCGGGACAGGGGCTAGCTGAGCAGTTCTTC
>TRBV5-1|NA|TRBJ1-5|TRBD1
CASSLGPGQANQPQHF
TGCGCCAGCAGCTTGGGACCGGGACAGGCCAATCAGCCCCAGCATTTT
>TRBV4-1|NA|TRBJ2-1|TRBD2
CASSQTDYGRPYNEQFF
TGCGCCAGCAGCCAAACCGATTACGGGAGGCCTTACAATGAGCAGTTCTTC
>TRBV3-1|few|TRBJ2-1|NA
CASSPYRPTGRLYNEQFF
TGTGCCAGCAGCCCTTACCGCCCCACAGGGCGTCTCTACAATGAGCAGTTCTTC
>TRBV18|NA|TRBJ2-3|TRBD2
CASSPPVAGVKDTQYF
TGTGCCAGCTCACCACCCGTAGCGGGAGTAAAAGATACGCAGTATTTT
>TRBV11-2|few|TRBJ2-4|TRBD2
CASSPGLALTKNIQYF
TGTGCCAGCAGCCCCGGACTAGCGCTTACCAAAAACATTCAGTACTTC
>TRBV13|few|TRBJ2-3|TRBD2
CASSLLAGGDTQYF
TGTGCCAGCAGCTTATTGGCGGGAGGAGATACGCAGTATTTT
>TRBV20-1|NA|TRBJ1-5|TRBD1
CSARTGLNQPQHF
TGCAGTGCCCGGACAGGGTTAAATCAGCCCCAGCATTTT
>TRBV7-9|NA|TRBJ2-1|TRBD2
CASSSSGSANEQFF
TGTGCCAGCAGCTCTAGCGGGAGTGCGAATGAGCAGTTCTTC
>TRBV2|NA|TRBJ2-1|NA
CASQEYNEQFF
TGTGCCAGCCAAGAATACAATGAGCAGTTCTTC
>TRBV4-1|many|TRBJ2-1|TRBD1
CASSRRTGGDYNEQFF
TGCGCCAGCAGTCGACGGACAGGGGGGGATTACAATGAGCAGTTCTTC